This T cell receptor beta chain came from a study of regulatory T cells in long-lasting Graves disease. In its sample, this clonotype was seen many times. Arm-PCR with iRepertoire HTBI primers amplified the CDR3 regions for these TCR beta libraries. TCRdb ran MiXCR on the multiplex PCR reads and lists one entry per CDR3 protein. This sample has 400,000 to 500,000 distinct CDR3 sequences, with over 15% found just once. Time point in this sample: newly diagnosed GD, antithyroid drugs for less than 3 months. RNA extracted from PBMCs served as the sequencing template. The V and J ends lost 8 bases and 0 bases respectively, with 14 bases between them. The CDR3 length is 15 residues. Germline CDR1 reads MDHEN; CDR2 reads SYDVKM. These data were also reused for a study on T cells in Graves' hyperthyroidism and ophthalmopathy.

The gene calls are TRBV28 and TRBJ2-1; D remains ambiguous. This specimen consisted of peripheral blood mononuclear cells (PBMCs), obtained at new diagnosis, from a patient treated with antithyroid drugs. This clonotype was sampled from a woman aged 18-29 years with Graves disease. CDR3 region: CASHDVSRSYNEQFF. Written as DNA, the CDR3 is TGTGCCAGCCACGATGTAAGTCGCTCCTACAATGAGCAGTTCTTC.